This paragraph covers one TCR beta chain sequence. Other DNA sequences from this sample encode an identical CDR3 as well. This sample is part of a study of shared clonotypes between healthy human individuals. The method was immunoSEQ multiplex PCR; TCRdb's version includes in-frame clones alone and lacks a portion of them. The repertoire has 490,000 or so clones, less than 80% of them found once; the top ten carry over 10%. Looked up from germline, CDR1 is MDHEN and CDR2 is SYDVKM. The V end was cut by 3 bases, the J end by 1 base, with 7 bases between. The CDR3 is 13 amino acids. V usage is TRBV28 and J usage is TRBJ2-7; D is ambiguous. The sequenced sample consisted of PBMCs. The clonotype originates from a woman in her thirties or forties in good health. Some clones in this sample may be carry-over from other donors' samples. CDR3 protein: CASSFGTSYEQYF. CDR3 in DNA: TGTGCCAGCAGTTTTGGCACTTCCTACGAGCAGTACTTC.